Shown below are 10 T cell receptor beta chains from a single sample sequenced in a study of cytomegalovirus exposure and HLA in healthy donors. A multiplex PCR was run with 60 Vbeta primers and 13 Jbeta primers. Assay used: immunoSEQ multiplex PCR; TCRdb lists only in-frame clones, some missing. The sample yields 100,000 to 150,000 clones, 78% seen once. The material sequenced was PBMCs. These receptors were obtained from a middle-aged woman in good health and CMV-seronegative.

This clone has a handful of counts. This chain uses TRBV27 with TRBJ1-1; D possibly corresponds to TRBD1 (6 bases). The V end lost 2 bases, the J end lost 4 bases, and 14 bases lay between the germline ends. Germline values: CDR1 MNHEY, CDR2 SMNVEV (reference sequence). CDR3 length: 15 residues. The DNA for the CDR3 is TGTGCCAGCAGTTTACGCACAGGGTTTGGCACTGAAGCTTTCTTT. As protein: CASSLRTGFGTEAFF.

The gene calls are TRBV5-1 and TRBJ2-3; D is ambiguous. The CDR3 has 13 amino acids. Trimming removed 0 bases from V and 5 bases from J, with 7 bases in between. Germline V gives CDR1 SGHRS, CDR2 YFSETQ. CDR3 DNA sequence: TGCGCCAGCAGCTTGGCCCCCCAAGATACGCAGTATTTT. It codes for CASSLAPQDTQYF.

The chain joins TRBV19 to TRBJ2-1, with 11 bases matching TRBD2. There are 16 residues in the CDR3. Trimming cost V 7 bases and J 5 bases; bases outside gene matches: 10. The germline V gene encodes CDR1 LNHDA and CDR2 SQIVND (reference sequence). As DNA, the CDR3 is TGTGCCAGTAAAGGGGGAGGGACTAGCGGCCACAATGAGCAGTTCTTC. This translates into CASKGGGTSGHNEQFF.

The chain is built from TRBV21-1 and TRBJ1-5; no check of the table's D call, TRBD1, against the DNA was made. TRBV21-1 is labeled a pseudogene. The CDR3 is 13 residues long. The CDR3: CATPYRAQGAQHF. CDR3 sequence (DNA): TGTGCCACCCCGTACAGGGCCCAGGGGGCCCAGCATTTT.

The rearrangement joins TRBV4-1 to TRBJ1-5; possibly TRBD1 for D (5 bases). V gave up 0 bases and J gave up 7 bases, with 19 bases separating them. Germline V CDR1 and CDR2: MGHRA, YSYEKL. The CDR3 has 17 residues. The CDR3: CASSQEWGRDESQPQHF. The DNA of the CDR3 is TGCGCCAGCAGCCAAGAATGGGGCCGTGACGAAAGCCAGCCCCAGCATTTT.

As DNA, the CDR3 is TGCGCCAGCAGTGAGTCCGAAGGCAGGGCAACTAATGAAAAACTGTTTTTT. Amino acid sequence: CASSESEGRATNEKLFF. The rearrangement uses TRBV10-1 and TRBJ1-4; TRBD1 might be the D (5 bases). The CDR3 covers 17 residues. Looked up from germline, CDR1 is WNHNN and CDR2 is SYGVQD (reference sequence). Trimming removed 0 bases at V and 0 bases at J, with 11 bases between.

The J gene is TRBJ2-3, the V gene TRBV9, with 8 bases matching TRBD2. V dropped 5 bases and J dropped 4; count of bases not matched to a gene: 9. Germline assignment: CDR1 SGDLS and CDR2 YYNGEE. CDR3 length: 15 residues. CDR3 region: CASSTAGGSADTQYF. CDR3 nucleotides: TGTGCCAGCAGTACCGCGGGGGGAAGCGCAGATACGCAGTATTTT.

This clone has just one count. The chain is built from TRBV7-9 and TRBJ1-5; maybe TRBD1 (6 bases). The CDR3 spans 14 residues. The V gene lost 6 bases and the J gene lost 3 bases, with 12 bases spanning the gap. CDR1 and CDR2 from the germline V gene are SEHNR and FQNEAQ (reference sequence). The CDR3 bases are TGTGCCAGCAGTGGAACAGGGACCAATCAGCCCCAGCATTTT. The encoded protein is CASSGTGTNQPQHF.

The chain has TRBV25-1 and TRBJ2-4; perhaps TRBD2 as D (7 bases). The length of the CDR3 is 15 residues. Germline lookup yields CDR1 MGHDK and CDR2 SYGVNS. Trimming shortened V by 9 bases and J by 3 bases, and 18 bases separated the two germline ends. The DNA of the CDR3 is TGTGCCAGAAGAAACGGGGGGCGCGACAAAAACATTCAGTACTTC. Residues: CARRNGGRDKNIQYF.

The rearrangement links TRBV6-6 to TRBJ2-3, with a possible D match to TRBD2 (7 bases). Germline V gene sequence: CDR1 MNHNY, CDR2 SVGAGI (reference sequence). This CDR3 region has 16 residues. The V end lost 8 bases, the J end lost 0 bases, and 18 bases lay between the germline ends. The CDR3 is CASGRSGGGSTDTQYF. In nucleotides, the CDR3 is TGTGCCAGCGGACGTTCGGGCGGGGGCAGCACAGATACGCAGTATTTT.